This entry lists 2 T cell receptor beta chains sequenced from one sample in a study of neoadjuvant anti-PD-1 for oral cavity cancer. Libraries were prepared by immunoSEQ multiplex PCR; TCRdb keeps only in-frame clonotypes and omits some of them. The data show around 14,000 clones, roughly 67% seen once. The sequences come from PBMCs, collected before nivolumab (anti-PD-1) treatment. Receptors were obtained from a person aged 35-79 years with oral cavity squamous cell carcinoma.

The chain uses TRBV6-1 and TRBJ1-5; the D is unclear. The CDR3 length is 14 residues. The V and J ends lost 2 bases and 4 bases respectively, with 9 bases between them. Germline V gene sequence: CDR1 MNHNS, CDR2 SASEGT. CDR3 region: CASSERQLNQPQHF. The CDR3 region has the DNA TGTGCCAGCAGTGAAAGGCAGTTAAATCAGCCCCAGCATTTT.

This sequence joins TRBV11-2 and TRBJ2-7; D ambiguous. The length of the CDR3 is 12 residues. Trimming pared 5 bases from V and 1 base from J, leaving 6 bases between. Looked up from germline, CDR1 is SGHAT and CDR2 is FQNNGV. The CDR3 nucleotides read TGTGCCAGCAGCAGGGTTTCCTACGAGCAGTACTTC. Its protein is CASSRVSYEQYF. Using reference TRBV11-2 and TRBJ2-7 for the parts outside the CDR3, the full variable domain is EAGVAQSPRYKIIEKRQSVAFWCNPISGHATLYWYQQILGQGPKLLIQFQNNGVVDDSQLPKDRFSAERLKGVDSTLKIQPAKLEDSAVYLCASSRVSYEQYFGPGTRLTVT.